The 11 T cell receptor beta chains below come from one sample, sequenced in a study of CD8 T cells in ankylosing spondylitis (dated by TCRdb to between 2016 and 2019). The library relied on 5' RACE. The sequencer listed for this sample is Illumina HiSeq 2500. Through fastp at Q25 and MiXCR, TCRdb rebuilt clones from the public reads, retaining in-frame beta chains. Rows merge per CDR3 protein into single entries with the most common DNA and genes. The sample data list some 840,000 distinct CDR3 sequences, and about 12% of these were observed just once. The ten biggest clones cover more than 0.5% of the sample. These receptors' antigens are unknown. Broader findings and caveats from the paper: Blood from ankylosing spondylitis patients appeared to be characterized by a TCR beta motif composed of roughly 8 highly homologous amino acid variants.

The sample taken for sequencing was blood, either unsorted or a sorted T cell fraction (not recorded which). The source is a male donor with ankylosing spondylitis.

This clonotype was seen a few times. V gene TRBV29-1 combines with J gene TRBJ2-3, with 12 bases identical to TRBD1. The CDR3 is 13 residues long. The ends lost 7 bases at V and 6 bases at J; junction bases unmatched: 5. Germline V gene data show CDR1 as SQVTM and CDR2 as ANQGSEA. CDR3 in amino acids: CSASGTGGDTQYF. For the CDR3, the DNA is TGCAGCGCTTCCGGGACAGGGGGCGATACGCAGTATTTT.

J is TRBJ2-1 and V is TRBV6-2 or TRBV6-3, with D tentatively TRBD1 or TRBD2 (5 bases each). CDR3 length: 12 amino acids. Trimming removed 6 bases at V and 13 bases at J, with 16 bases between. Germline V gene data show CDR1 as MNHEY and CDR2 as SVGEGT. CDR3 region: CASSLLRGGQFF. As DNA, the CDR3 is TGTGCCAGCAGCCTTCTTCGTGGGGGTCAGTTCTTC.

This clonotype was observed at least ten times. The chain combines TRBV7-2 with TRBJ1-1; D unclear. Germline CDR1 reads SGHTA; CDR2 reads FQGNSA. V lost 5 bases and J lost 0, with 4 bases in between. The CDR3 runs to 12 residues. The CDR3 reads CASSPLNTEAFF. For the CDR3, the DNA is TGTGCCAGCAGCCCTTTGAACACTGAAGCTTTCTTT.

This clonotype showed up just a few times. The chain is built from TRBV7-9 and TRBJ1-3, with D possibly being TRBD1 (6 bases). Germline assignment: CDR1 SEHNR and CDR2 FQNEAQ (reference sequence). There are 15 residues in the CDR3. With 6 bases removed from V and 3 bases from J, the gap between germline ends came to 15 bases. The CDR3 region is CASSSTGFDGNTIYF. DNA of the CDR3: TGTGCCAGCAGTTCGACAGGATTCGATGGAAACACCATATATTTT.

This clonotype was recorded a few times. The chain links TRBV30 to TRBJ2-5, with D possibly being TRBD2 (7 bases). The CDR3 extends over 17 amino acids. The germline gives CDR1 GTSNPN, CDR2 SVGIG (reference sequence). Trimming shortened V by 2 bases and J by 1 base, and 20 bases separated the two germline ends. In DNA, the CDR3 is TGTGCCTGGAGTTCTGGGGGGGGGCCGCCTTTCCAAGAGACCCAGTACTTC. Residues: CAWSSGGGPPFQETQYF.

This clonotype has only a few counts. The rearrangement links TRBV24-1 to TRBJ1-4, with TRBD1 identical over 9 bases. V shed 3 bases and J 8 bases; nucleotides not matched to a gene: 6. This CDR3 spans 15 amino acids. Germline-derived CDR1 and CDR2 are KGHDR and SFDVKD. The CDR3 nucleotides are TGTGCCACCAGTGATCCCGGGACAGGGACCGAAAAACTGTTTTTT. As protein: CATSDPGTGTEKLFF.

In this sample, this clonotype turned up a few times. The V and J genes are TRBV6-2 or TRBV6-3 and TRBJ2-3; weak D call: TRBD2 (6 bases). This CDR3 has 15 amino acids. The germline V gene encodes CDR1 MNHEY and CDR2 SVGEGT. The V end was cut by 4 bases, the J end by 4 bases, with 15 bases between. DNA for the CDR3: TGTGCCAGCAGTTTGGGGGGAGAGGCCTCAGATACGCAGTATTTT. Residues: CASSLGGEASDTQYF.

V gene TRBV5-1 combines with J gene TRBJ2-1, with 11 bases identical to TRBD2. This CDR3 is 16 amino acids long. The V gene's germline CDR1 is SGHRS and CDR2 YFSETQ. The V and J ends lost 2 bases and 5 bases, in that order; junction bases with no gene match: 6. The CDR3 sequence is CASSFPSGGLNNEQFF. The DNA for the CDR3 is TGCGCCAGCAGCTTCCCTAGCGGGGGGCTTAACAATGAGCAGTTCTTC.

This clonotype showed up just a few times. V is TRBV3-1 and J is TRBJ1-1; D call uncertain. Per germline, CDR1 LGHDT and CDR2 YNNKEL (reference sequence). The CDR3 extends over 13 amino acids. V dropped 5 bases and J dropped 0 bases, with 7 bases sitting between them. The DNA of the CDR3 is TGTGCCAGCAGCAAATTCCTGAACACTGAAGCTTTCTTT. Its protein product is CASSKFLNTEAFF.

In this sample, this clonotype turned up a few times. The chain carries TRBV24-1 and TRBJ2-5, with no clear D. Germline values: CDR1 KGHDR, CDR2 SFDVKD. V was trimmed by 5 bases and J by 4 bases, leaving 10 bases between them. The CDR3 covers 13 residues. CDR3 residues: CATSASPLETQYF. DNA of the CDR3: TGTGCCACCAGTGCTTCCCCGCTAGAGACCCAGTACTTC.

This clonotype was seen many times. CDR3: CSAHFAPGGNNEQFF. CDR3 DNA: TGCAGTGCCCATTTTGCCCCGGGAGGCAACAATGAGCAGTTCTTC. The chain carries TRBV20-1 and TRBJ2-1; 7 bases map to TRBD2. CDR3 length equals 15 residues. Trimming took 6 bases from V and 5 from J; bases not matched to a gene: 13. Germline-derived CDR1 and CDR2 are DFQATT and SNEGSKA (reference sequence).